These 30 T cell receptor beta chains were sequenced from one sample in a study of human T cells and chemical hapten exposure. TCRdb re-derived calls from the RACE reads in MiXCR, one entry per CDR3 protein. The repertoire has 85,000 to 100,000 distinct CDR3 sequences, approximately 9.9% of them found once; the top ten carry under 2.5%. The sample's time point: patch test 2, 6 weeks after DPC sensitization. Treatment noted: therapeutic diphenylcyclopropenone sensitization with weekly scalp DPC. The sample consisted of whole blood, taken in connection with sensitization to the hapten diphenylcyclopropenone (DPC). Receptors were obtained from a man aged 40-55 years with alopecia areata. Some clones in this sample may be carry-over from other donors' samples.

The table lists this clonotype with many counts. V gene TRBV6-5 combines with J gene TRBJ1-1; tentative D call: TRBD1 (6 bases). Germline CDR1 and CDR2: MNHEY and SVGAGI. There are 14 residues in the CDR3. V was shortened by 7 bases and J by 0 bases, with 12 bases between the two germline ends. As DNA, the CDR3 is TGTGCCAGCATAGGACAGTACATGAACACTGAAGCTTTCTTT. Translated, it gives CASIGQYMNTEAFF.

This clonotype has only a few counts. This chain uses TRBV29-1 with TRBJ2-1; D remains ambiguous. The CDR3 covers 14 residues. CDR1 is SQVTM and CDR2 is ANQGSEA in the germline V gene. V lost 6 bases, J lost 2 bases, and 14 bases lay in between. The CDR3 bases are TGCAGCGTCGTTTCCCCAGTCACCTACAATGAGCAGTTCTTC. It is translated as CSVVSPVTYNEQFF.

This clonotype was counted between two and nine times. In DNA, the CDR3 is TGTGCCAGCAGTCTCTGGGGCACAGATACGCAGTATTTT. This gives the protein CASSLWGTDTQYF. The chain joins TRBV11-2 to TRBJ2-3; no reliable D call. The CDR3 sequence is 13 residues long. Germline V gene sequence: CDR1 SGHAT, CDR2 FQNNGV. Deletions cut 6 bases from V and 1 base from J, with 8 bases between.

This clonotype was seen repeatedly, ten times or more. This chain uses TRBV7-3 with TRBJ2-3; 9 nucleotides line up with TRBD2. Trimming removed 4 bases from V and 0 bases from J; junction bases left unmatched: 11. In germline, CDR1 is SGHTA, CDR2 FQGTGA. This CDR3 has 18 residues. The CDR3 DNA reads TGTGCCAGCAGCTCACCCCCGCTAGCGGGACCAAGCACAGATACGCAGTATTTT. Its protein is CASSSPPLAGPSTDTQYF.

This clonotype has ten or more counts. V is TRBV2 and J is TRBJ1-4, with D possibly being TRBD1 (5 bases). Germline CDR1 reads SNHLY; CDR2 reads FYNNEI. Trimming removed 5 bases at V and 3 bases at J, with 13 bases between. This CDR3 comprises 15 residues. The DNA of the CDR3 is TGTGCCAGCAGTTTAGCAGGGACTCCTAATGAAAAACTGTTTTTT. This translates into CASSLAGTPNEKLFF.

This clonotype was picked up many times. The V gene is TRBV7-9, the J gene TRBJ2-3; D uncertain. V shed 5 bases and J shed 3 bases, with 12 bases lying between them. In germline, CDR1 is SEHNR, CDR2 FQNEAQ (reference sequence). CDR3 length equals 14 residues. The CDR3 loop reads CASSPDLGTDTQYF. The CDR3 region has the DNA TGTGCCAGCAGCCCGGACCTGGGAACAGATACGCAGTATTTT.

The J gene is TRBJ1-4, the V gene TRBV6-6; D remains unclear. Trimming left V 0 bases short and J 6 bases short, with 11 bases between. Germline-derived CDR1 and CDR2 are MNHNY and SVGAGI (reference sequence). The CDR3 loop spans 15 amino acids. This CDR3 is CASSYSGRPDEKLFF. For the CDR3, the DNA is TGTGCCAGCAGTTACTCAGGGCGACCGGATGAAAAACTGTTTTTT.

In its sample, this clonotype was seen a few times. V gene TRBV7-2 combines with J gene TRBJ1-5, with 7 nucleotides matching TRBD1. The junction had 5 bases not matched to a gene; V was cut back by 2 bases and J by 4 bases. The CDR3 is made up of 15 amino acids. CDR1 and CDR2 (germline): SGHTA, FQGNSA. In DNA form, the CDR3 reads TGTGCCAGCAGCTTAAGACAGGGCGATAATCAGCCCCAGCATTTT. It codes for CASSLRQGDNQPQHF.

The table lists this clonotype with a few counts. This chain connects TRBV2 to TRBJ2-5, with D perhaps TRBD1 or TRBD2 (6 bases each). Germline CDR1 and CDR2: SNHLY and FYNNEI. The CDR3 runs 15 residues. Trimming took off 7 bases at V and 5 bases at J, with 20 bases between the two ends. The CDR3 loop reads CASIPEPGAEETQYF. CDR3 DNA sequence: TGTGCCAGCATTCCTGAACCGGGGGCGGAGGAGACCCAGTACTTC.

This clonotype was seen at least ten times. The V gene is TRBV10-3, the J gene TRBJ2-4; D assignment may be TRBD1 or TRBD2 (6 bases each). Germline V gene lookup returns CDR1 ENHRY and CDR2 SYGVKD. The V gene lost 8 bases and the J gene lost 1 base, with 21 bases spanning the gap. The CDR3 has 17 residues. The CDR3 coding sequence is TGTGCCATCTCCGGGACTGGAGAAAGGGGGGCCAAAAACATTCAGTACTTC. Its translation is CAISGTGERGAKNIQYF.

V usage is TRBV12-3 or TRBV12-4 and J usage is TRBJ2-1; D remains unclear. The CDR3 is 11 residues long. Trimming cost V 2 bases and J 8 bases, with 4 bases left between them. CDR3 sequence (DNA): TGTGCCAGCAGTTTAAATTATGAGCAGTTCTTC. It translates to CASSLNYEQFF.

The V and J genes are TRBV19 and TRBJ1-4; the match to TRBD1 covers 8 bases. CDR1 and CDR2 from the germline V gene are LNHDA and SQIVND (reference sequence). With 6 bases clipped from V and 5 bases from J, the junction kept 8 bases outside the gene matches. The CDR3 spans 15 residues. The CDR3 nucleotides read TGTGCCAGTAGCGTAACCGGGACAGGAAATGAAAAACTGTTTTTT. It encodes CASSVTGTGNEKLFF.

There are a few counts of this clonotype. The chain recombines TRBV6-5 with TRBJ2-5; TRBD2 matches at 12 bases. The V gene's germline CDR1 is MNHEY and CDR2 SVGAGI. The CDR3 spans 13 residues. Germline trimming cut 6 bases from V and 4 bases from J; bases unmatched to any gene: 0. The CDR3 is CASRGLAGETQYF. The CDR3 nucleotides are TGTGCCAGCAGGGGACTAGCGGGAGAGACCCAGTACTTC.

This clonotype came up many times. In nucleotides, the CDR3 is TGTGCCACCTCCGGGACGGATTATGGCTACACCTTC. It is translated as CATSGTDYGYTF. The chain carries TRBV24-1 and TRBJ1-2; perhaps TRBD1 as D (5 bases). Trimming cost V 9 bases and J 5 bases, with 12 bases left between them. CDR1 is KGHDR, CDR2 SFDVKD, per germline. CDR3 length equals 12 residues.

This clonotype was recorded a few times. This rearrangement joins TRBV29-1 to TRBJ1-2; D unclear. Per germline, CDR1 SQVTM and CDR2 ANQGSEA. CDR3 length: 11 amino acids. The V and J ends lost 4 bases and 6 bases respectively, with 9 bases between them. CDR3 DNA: TGCAGCGTTGTTAGGGAGGATGGCTACACCTTC. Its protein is CSVVREDGYTF. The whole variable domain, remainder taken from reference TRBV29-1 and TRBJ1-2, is SAVISQKPSRDICQRGTSLTIQCQVDSQVTMMFWYRQQPGQSLTLIATANQGSEATYESGFVIDKFPISRPNLTFSTLTVSNMSPEDSSIYLCSVVREDGYTFGSGTRLTVV.

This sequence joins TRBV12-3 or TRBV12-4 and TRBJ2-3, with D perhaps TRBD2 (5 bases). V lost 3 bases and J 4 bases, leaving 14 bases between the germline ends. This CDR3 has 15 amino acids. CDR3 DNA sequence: TGTGCCAGCAGTTTGAGTCGCAGCGGCCCAGATACGCAGTATTTT. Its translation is CASSLSRSGPDTQYF.

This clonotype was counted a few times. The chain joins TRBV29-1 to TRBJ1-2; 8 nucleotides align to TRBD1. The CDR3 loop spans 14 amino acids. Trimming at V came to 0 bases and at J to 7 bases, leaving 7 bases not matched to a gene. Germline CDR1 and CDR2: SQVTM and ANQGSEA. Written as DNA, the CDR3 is TGCAGCGTTGAAGAAAAAGGACAGGGAATTGGCTACACCTTC. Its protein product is CSVEEKGQGIGYTF.

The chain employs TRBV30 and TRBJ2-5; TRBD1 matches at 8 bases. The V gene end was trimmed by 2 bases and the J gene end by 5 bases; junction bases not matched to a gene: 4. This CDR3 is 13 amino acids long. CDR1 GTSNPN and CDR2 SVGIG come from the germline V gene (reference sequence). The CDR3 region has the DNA TGTGCCTGGAGTTATCGGACAGGGGAGACCCAGTACTTC. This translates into CAWSYRTGETQYF.

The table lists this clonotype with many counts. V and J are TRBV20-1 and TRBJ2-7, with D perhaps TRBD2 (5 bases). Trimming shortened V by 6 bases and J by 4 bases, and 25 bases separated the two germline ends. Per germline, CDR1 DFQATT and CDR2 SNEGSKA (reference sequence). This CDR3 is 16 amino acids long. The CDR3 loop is CSATDGRGSSRYEQYF. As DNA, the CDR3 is TGCAGTGCGACCGACGGTCGGGGTTCTAGTAGGTACGAGCAGTACTTC.

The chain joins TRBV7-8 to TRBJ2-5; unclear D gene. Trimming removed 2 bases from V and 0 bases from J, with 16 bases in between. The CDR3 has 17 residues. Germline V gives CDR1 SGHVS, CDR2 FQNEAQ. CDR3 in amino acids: CASSLRIPNSYQETQYF. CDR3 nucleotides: TGTGCCAGCAGCTTACGGATCCCAAATTCGTACCAAGAGACCCAGTACTTC.

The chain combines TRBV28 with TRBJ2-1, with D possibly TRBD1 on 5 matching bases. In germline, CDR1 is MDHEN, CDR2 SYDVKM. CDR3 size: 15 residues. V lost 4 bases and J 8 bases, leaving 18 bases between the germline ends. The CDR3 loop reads CASSSSLDSTDEQFF. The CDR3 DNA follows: TGTGCCAGCAGTTCTTCCCTCGACAGCACGGATGAGCAGTTCTTC.

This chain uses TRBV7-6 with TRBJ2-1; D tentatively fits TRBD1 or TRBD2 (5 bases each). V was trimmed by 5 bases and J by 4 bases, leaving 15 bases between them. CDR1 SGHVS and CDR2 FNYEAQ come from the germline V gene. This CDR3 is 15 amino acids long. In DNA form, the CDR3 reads TGTGCCAGCAGCCTGGGACCCCCCCGATACAATGAGCAGTTCTTC. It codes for CASSLGPPRYNEQFF.

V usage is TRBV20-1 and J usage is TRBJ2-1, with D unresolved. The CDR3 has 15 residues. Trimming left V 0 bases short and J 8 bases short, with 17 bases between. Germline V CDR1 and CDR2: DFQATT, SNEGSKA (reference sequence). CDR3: CSARDYSKGSDEQFF. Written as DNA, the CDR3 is TGCAGTGCTAGAGATTATAGTAAGGGCTCGGATGAGCAGTTCTTC.

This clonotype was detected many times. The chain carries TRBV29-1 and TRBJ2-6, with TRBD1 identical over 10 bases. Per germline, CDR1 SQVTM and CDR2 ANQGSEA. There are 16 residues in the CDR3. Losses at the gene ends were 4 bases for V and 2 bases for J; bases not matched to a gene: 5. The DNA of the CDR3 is TGCAGCGTTGCAGTCGGGACAGGGGCTGGGGCCAACGTCCTGACTTTC. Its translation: CSVAVGTGAGANVLTF.

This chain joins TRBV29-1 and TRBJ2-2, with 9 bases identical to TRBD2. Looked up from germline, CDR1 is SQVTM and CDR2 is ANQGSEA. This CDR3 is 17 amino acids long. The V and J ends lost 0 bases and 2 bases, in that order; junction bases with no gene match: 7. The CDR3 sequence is CSVEEQASGINTGELFF. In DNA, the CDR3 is TGCAGCGTTGAAGAACAGGCTAGCGGGATAAACACCGGGGAGCTGTTTTTT.

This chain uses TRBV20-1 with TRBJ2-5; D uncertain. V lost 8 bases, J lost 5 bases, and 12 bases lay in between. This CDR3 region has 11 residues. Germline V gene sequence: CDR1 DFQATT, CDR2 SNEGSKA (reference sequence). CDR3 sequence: CSKRWRETQYF. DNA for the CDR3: TGCAGTAAGAGGTGGCGGGAGACCCAGTACTTC.

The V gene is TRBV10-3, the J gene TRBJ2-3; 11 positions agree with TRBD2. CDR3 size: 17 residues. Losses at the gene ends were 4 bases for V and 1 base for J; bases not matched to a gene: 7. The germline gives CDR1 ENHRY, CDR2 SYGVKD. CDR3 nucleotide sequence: TGTGCCATCAGTGGCAGACTAGCGGGAAGGGGCACAGATACGCAGTATTTT. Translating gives CAISGRLAGRGTDTQYF.

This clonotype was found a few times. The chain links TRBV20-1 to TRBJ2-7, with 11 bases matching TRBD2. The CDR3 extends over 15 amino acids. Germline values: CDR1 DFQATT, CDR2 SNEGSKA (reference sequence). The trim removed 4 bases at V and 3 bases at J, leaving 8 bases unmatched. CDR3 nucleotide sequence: TGCAGTGCTAATAAACTAGCGGGAGTTTACTACGAGCAGTACTTC. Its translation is CSANKLAGVYYEQYF.

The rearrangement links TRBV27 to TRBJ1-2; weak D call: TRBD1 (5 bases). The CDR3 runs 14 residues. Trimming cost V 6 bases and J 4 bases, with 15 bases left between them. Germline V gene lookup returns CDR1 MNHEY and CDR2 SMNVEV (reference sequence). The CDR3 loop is CASSSRAPSYGYTF. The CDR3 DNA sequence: TGTGCCAGCAGCTCCAGGGCCCCTTCCTATGGCTACACCTTC.

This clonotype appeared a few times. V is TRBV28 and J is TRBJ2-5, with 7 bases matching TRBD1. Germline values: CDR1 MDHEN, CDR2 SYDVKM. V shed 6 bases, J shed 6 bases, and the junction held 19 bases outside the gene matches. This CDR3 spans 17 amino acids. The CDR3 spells CASSRNRRTGEVKTQYF. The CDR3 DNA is TGTGCCAGCAGCCGTAATCGCCGGACAGGCGAAGTGAAGACCCAGTACTTC.